This is a list of T cell receptor beta chains from one sample in a study of human T cells and chemical hapten exposure. Each CDR3 protein is one row after TCRdb ran MiXCR on the RACE reads. The table lists around 380,000 distinct CDR3 sequences, around 4.8% of them singletons. The sequencing used whole blood, collected in connection with sensitization to the hapten diphenylcyclopropenone (DPC). These receptors were collected from a woman aged 45-59 years with alopecia areata. Some clones in this sample may be carry-over from other donors' samples. Both conserved end residues are trimmed from each CDR3.

V gene,J gene,CDR3 protein
TRBV20-1,TRBJ1-3,SANLDRGSGNTIY
TRBV4-1,TRBJ1-4,ASRQGGPNEKLF
TRBV12-3/TRBV12-4,TRBJ2-6,ASSPGLGGANVLT
TRBV20-1,TRBJ2-7,SARDHASGRVISYEQY
TRBV7-9,TRBJ1-5,ASSFLENQPQH
TRBV25-1,TRBJ1-6,ASKQGVNSPLH
TRBV6-6,TRBJ2-7,ASSPSAGLPDEQY
TRBV7-8,TRBJ2-3,ASSLLRGSPDTQY
TRBV6-5,TRBJ1-1,ASSYGTGGFANTEAF
TRBV12-3/TRBV12-4,TRBJ2-2,ASSLRQGAAGELF